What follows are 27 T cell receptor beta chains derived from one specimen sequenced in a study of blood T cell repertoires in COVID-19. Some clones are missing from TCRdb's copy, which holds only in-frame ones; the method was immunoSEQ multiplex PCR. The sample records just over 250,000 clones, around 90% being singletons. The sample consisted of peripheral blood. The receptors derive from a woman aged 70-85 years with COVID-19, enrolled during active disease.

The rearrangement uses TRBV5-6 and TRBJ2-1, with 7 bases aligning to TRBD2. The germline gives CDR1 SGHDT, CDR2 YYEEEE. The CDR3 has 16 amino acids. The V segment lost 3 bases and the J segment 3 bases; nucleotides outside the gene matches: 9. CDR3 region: CASSSLAANIYNEQFF. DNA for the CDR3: TGTGCCAGCAGCTCTCTAGCGGCGAACATCTACAATGAGCAGTTCTTC.

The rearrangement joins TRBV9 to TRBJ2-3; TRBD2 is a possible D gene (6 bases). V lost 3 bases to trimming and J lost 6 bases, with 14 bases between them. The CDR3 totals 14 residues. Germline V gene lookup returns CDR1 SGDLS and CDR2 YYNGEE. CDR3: CASSGDSRTDTQYF. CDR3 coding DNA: TGTGCCAGCAGCGGGGACTCTCGGACGGATACGCAGTATTTT.

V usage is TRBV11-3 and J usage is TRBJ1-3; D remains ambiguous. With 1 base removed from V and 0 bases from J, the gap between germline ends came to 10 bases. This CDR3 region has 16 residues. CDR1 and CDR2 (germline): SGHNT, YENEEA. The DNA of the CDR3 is TGTGCCAGCAGCTTAGGTACCGGGAGCTCTGGAAACACCATATATTTT. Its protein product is CASSLGTGSSGNTIYF.

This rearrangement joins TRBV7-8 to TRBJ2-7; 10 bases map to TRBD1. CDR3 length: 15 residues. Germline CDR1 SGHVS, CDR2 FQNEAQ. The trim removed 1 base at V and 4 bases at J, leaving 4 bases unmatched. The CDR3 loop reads CASSLGDRGGYEQYF. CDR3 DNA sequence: TGTGCCAGCAGCTTAGGGGACAGGGGAGGATACGAGCAGTACTTC. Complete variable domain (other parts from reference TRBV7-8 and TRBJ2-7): GAGVSQSPRYKVAKRGQDVALRCDPISGHVSLFWYQQALGQGPEFLTYFQNEAQLDKSGLPSDRFFAERPEGSVSTLKIQRTQQEDSAVYLCASSLGDRGGYEQYFGPGTRLTVT.

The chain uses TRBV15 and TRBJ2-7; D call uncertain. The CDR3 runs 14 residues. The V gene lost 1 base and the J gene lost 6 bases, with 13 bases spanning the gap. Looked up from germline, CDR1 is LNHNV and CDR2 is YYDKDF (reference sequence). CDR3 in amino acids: CATSRGVVPTEQYF. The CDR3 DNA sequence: TGTGCCACCAGCAGAGGTGTAGTTCCTACCGAGCAGTACTTC.

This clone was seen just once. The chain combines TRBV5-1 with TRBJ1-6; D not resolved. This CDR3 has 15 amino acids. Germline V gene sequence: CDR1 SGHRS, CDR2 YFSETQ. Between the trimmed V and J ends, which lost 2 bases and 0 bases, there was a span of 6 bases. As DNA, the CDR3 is TGCGCCAGCAGCTTAATGAGCTCCTATAATTCACCCCTCCACTTT. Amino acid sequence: CASSLMSSYNSPLHF.

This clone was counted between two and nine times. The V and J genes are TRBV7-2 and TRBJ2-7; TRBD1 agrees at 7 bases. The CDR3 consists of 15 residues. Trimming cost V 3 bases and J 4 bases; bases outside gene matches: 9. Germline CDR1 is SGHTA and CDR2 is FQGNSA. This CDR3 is CASSFNRDRLYEQYF. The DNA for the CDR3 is TGTGCCAGCAGCTTTAACCGGGACAGACTATACGAGCAGTACTTC.

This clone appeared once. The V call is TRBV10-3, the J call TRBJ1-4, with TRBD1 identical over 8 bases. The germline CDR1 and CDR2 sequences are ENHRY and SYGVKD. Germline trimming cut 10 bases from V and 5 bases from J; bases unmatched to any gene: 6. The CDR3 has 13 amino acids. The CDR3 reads CATTTGVNEKLFF. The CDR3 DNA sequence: TGTGCCACTACGACAGGGGTGAATGAAAAACTGTTTTTT.

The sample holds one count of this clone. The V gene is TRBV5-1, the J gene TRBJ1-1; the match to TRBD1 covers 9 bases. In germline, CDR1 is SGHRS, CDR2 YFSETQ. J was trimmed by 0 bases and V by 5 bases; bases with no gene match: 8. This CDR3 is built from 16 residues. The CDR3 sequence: CASSRPGTGLNTEAFF. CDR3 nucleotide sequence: TGCGCCAGCAGTCGTCCCGGGACAGGGTTGAACACTGAAGCTTTCTTT.

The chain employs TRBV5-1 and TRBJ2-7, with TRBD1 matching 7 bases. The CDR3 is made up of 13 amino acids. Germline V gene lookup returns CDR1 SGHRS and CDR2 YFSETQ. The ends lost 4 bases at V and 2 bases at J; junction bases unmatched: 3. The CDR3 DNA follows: TGCGCCAGCAGCCCGGGACAGCCCTACGAGCAGTACTTC. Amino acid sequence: CASSPGQPYEQYF.

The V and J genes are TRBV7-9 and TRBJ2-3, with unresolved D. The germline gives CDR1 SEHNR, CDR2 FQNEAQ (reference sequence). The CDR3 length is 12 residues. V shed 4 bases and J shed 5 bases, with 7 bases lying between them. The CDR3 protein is CASSSHRDTQYF. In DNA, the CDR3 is TGTGCCAGCAGCTCACACAGAGATACGCAGTATTTT.

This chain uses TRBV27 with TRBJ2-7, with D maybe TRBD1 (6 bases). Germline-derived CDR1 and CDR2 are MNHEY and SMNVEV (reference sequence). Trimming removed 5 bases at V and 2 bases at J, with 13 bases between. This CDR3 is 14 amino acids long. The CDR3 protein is CASSRSGHTYEQYF. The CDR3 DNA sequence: TGTGCCAGCAGTAGATCGGGACACACCTACGAGCAGTACTTC.

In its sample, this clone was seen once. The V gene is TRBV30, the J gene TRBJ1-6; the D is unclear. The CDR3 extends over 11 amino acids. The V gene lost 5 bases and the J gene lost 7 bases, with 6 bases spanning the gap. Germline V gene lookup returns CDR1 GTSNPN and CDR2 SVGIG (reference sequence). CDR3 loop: CAWGPNSPLHF. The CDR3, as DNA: TGTGCCTGGGGACCAAATTCACCCCTCCACTTT.

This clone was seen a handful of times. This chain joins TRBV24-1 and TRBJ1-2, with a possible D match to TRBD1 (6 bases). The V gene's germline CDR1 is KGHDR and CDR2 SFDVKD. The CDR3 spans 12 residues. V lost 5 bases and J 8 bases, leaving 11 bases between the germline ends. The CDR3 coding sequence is TGTGCCACCAGTGGTGGGGGCTCCGGCTACACCTTC. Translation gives CATSGGGSGYTF.

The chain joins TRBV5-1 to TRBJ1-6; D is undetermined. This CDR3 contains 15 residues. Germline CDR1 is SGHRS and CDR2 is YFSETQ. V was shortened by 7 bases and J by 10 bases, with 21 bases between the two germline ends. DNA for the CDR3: TGCGCCAGCTCCGGAGGTCTCATCGGGGAATCACCCCTCCACTTT. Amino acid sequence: CASSGGLIGESPLHF. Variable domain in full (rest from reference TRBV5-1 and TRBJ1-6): KAGVTQTPRYLIKTRGQQVTLSCSPISGHRSVSWYQQTPGQGLQFLFEYFSETQRNKGNFPGRFSGRQFSNSRSEMNVSTLELGDSALYLCASSGGLIGESPLHFGNGTRLTVT.

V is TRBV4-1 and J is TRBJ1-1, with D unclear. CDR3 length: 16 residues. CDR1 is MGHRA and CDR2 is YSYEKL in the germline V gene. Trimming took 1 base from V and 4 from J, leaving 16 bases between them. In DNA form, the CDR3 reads TGCGCCAGCAGCCAAGTCAACAGACCGCGAGTCACTGAAGCTTTCTTT. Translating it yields CASSQVNRPRVTEAFF.

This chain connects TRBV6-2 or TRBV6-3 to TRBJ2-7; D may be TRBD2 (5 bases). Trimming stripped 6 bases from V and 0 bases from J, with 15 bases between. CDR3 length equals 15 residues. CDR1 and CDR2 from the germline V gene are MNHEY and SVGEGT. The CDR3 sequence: CASSLTTPSSYEQYF. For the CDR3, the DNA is TGTGCCAGCAGCCTGACTACCCCGAGCTCCTACGAGCAGTACTTC.

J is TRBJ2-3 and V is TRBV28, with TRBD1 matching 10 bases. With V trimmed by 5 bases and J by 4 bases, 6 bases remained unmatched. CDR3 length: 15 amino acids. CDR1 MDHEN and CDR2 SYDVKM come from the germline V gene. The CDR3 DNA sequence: TGTGCCAGCAGTCCGACAGGGGGCGCATCAGATACGCAGTATTTT. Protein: CASSPTGGASDTQYF.

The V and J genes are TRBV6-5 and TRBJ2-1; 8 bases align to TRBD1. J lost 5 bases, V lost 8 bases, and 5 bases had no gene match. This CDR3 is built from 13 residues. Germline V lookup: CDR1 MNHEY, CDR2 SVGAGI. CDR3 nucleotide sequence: TGTGCCAGCGAATCGGGACAGGACAATGAGCAGTTCTTC. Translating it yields CASESGQDNEQFF.

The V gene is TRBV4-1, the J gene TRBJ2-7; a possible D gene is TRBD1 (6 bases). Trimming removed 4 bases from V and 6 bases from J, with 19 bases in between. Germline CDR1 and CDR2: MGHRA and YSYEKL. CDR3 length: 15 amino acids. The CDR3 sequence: CASSRETGYGSEQYF. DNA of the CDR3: TGCGCCAGCAGCCGGGAAACAGGGTACGGCTCCGAGCAGTACTTC.

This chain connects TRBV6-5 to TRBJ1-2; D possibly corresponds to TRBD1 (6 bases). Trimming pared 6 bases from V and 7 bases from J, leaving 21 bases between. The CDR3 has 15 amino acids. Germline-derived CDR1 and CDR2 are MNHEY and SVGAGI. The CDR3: CASRFNSRGVRGYTF. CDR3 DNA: TGTGCCAGCAGATTCAATTCCAGGGGTGTTCGTGGCTACACCTTC.

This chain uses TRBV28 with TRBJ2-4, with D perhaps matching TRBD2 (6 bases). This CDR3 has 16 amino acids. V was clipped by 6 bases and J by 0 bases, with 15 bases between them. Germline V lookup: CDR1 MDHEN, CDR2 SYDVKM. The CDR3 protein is CASSPPRAGAKNIQYF. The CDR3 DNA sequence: TGTGCCAGCAGCCCCCCGAGAGCGGGAGCCAAAAACATTCAGTACTTC.

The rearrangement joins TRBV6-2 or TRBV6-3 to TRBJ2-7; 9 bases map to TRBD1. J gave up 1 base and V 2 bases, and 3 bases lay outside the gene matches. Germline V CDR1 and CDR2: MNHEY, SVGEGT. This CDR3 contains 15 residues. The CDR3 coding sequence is TGTGCCAGCAGTTACAACAGGGGGCTTTCCTACGAGCAGTACTTC. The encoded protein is CASSYNRGLSYEQYF.

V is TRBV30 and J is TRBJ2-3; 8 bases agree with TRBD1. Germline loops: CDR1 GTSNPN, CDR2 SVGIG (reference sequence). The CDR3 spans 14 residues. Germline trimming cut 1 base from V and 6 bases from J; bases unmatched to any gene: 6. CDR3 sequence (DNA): TGTGCCTGGAGTGCACGGACAGGGAAGGATACGCAGTATTTT. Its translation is CAWSARTGKDTQYF. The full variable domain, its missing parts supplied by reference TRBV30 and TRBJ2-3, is SQTIHQWPATLVQPVGSPLSLECTVEGTSNPNLYWYRQAAGRGLQLLFYSVGIGQISSEVPQNLSASRPQDRQFILSSKKLLLSDSGFYLCAWSARTGKDTQYFGPGTRLTVL.

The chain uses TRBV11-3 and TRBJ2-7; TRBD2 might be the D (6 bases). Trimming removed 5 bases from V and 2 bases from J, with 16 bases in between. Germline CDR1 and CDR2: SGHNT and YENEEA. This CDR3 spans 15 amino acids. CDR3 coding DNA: TGTGCCAGCAGCCCGGCCGGGACGGGGGCCTACGAGCAGTACTTC. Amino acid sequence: CASSPAGTGAYEQYF.

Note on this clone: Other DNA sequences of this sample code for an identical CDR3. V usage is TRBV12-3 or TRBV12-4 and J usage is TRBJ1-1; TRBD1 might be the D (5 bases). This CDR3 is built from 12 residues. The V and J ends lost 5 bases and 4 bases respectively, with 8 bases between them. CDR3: CASSRGSTEAFF. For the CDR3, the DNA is TGTGCCAGCAGTAGGGGTAGCACTGAAGCTTTCTTT.

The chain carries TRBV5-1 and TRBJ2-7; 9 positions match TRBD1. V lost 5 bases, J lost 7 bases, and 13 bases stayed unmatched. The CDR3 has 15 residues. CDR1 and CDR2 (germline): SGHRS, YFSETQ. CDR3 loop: CASRPDRGVHQEQYF. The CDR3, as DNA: TGCGCCAGCAGGCCCGACAGGGGGGTCCATCAGGAGCAGTACTTC.